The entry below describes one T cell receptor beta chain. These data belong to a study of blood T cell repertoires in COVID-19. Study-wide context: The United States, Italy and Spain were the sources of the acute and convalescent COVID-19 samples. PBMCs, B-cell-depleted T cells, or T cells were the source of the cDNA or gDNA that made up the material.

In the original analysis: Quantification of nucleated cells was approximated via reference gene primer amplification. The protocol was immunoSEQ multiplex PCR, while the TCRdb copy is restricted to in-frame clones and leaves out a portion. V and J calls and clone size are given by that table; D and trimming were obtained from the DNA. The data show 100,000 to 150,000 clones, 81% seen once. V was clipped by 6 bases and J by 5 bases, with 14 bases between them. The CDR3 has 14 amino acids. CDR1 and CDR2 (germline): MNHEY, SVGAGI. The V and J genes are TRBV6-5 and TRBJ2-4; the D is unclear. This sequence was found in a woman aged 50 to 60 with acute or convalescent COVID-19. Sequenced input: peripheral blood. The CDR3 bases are TGTGCCAGCAGAATAGGAGTCGGTGAAAACATTCAGTACTTC. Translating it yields CASRIGVGENIQYF.